Reported below is one T cell receptor (beta chain). Its antigen is not identified. The data originate from a study of T cell clones after liver transplantation. Background on the study: Immunosuppression withdrawal was tried within 2 years after liver transplantation in this trial. Findings and caveats of the study: Small, mixed patient groups and varying post-transplant times limit these conclusions.

The protocol was immunoSEQ multiplex PCR, while the TCRdb copy is restricted to in-frame clones and leaves out a portion. Here the sample spans 55,000 or so clones, 71% being singletons. The V and J ends lost 7 bases and 2 bases, in that order; junction bases with no gene match: 8. The V gene's germline CDR1 is KGHSH and CDR2 LQKENI. The CDR3 spans 16 residues. V and J are TRBV18 and TRBJ1-1, with 12 bases lining up with TRBD1. This receptor was identified in a human donor who received a liver transplant. This specimen consisted of CD4+ T cells from blood, obtained before liver transplant. CDR3 in amino acids: CASFGGQGAGNTEAFF. The CDR3 nucleotides are TGTGCCAGCTTTGGGGGACAGGGGGCGGGAAACACTGAAGCTTTCTTT. The full variable domain, rest sourced from reference TRBV18 and TRBJ1-1, is NAGVMQNPRHLVRRRGQEARLRCSPMKGHSHVYWYRQLPEEGLKFMVYLQKENIIDESGMPKERFSAEFPKEGPSILRIQQVVRGDSAAYFCASFGGQGAGNTEAFFGQGTRLTVV.